This T cell receptor beta chain was recorded in a study of OX40 agonist ivuxolimab in advanced cancers. About the study: The dose of intravenous ivuxolimab that patients received every 2 weeks ranged from 0.01 to 10 mg/kg. Under the entry rules, prior anti-PD-1, anti-PD-L1 or anti-CTLA-4 therapy was allowed, and more than 35% had some.

Here immunoSEQ multiplex PCR was the method, and the copy in TCRdb shows in-frame clones only, minus some. The profile shows 96,000 or so clones, around 80% of them singletons. This clone was counted a few times. Its antigen remains unidentified. The study's findings and limits: Which antigen the expanded peripheral T cells recognized is unknown. On average, CD8+ T cells showed a greater number of expanded clones than CD4+.

CDR1 is SEHNR, CDR2 FQNEAQ, per germline (reference sequence). The CDR3 length is 13 residues. The junction had 5 bases not matched to a gene; V was cut back by 7 bases and J by 6 bases. The sample in question was CD4+ or CD8+ T cells sorted from blood, obtained in a trial of the OX40 agonist ivuxolimab. This chain joins TRBV7-9 and TRBJ2-2, with 7 bases lining up with TRBD1. The receptor comes from an adult with an advanced solid tumor such as melanoma, head and neck, liver or kidney cancer. Written as DNA, the CDR3 is TGTGCCAGCACCGGACAGGTGGCCGGGGAGCTGTTTTTT. Its translation: CASTGQVAGELFF.